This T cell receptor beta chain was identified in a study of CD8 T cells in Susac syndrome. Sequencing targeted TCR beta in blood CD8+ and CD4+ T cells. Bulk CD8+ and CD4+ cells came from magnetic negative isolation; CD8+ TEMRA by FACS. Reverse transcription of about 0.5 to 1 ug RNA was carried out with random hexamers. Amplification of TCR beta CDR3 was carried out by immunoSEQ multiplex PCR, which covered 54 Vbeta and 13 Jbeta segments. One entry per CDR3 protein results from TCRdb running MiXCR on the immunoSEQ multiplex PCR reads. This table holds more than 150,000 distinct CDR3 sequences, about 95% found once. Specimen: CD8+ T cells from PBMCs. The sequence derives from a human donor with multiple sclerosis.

The CDR3 sequence: CASSSALSTWNEQYV. CDR3 nucleotide sequence: TGTGCCAGCAGCTCCGCGCTTTCGACGTGGAACGAGCAGTACGTC. V is TRBV13 and J is TRBJ2-7; D is uncertain. The CDR3 has 15 amino acids. Germline V lookup: CDR1 PRHDT, CDR2 FYEKMQ (reference sequence). Trimming stripped 4 bases from V and 5 bases from J, with 18 bases between.